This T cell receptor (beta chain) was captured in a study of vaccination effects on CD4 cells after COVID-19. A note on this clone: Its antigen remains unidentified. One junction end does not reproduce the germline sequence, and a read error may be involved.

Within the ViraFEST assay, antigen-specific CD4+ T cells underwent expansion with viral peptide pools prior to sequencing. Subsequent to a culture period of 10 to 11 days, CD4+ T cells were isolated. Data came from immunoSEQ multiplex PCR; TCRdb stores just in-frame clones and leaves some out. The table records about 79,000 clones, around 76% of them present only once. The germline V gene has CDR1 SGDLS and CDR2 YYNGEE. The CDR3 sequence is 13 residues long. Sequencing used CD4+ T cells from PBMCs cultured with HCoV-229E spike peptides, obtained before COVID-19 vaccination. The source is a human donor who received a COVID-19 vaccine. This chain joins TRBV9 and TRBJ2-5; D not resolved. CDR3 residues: CASSPIQQEIQYF. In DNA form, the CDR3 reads TGTGCCAGCAGCCCCATACAACAAGAGATCCAGTACTTC.